Listed below are T cell receptor beta chains from one sample, sequenced in a study of cytomegalovirus exposure and HLA in healthy donors. Method: immunoSEQ multiplex PCR; TCRdb's copy keeps in-frame clones and lacks some. The table includes about 100,000 clones, roughly three quarters detected once. The specimen was PBMCs. These receptor sequences come from a woman aged 50 to 65 in good health and CMV-seropositive. Each CDR3 is given with its conserved first and last residue. Each record gives: CDR3 DNA, CDR3 protein, clone size, J gene, D gene, V gene, CDR3 length. The D gene is left open where the match is weak. Size values are once, few and many counts, or a class for expanded clones, and some rows have none.

CDR3 DNA: TGTGCCAGCAAACAGCCTCGAGCCTCTCTGGGGGCCAACGTCCTGACTTTC; CDR3 protein: CASKQPRASLGANVLTF; clone size: -; J gene: TRBJ2-6; D gene: -; V gene: TRBV27; CDR3 length: 17
CDR3 DNA: TGTGCCTGGAGTCCAGGGTCATGGGATCAGCCCCAGCATTTT; CDR3 protein: CAWSPGSWDQPQHF; clone size: -; J gene: TRBJ1-5; D gene: -; V gene: TRBV30; CDR3 length: 14
CDR3 DNA: TGTGCCAGTAATGCACCTATGAACACTGAAGCTTTCTTT; CDR3 protein: CASNAPMNTEAFF; clone size: -; J gene: TRBJ1-1; D gene: -; V gene: TRBV19; CDR3 length: 13
CDR3 DNA: TGTGCCAGCAGCTCTACACCGAGGGGGACTGAAGCTTTCTTT; CDR3 protein: CASSSTPRGTEAFF; clone size: once; J gene: TRBJ1-1; D gene: -; V gene: TRBV27; CDR3 length: 14
CDR3 DNA: TGTGCCAGCAGTTACTCAGGCCCCCGGGTAAATACGCAGTATTTT; CDR3 protein: CASSYSGPRVNTQYF; clone size: -; J gene: TRBJ2-3; D gene: -; V gene: TRBV6-6; CDR3 length: 15
CDR3 DNA: TGTGCCTGGAGTGTAGCCGGGTGGGCTGAAGCTTTCTTT; CDR3 protein: CAWSVAGWAEAFF; clone size: -; J gene: TRBJ1-1; D gene: -; V gene: TRBV30; CDR3 length: 13
CDR3 DNA: TGTGCCGGGCAGACAGGGAATGACGATCAGCCCCAGCATTTT; CDR3 protein: CAGQTGNDDQPQHF; clone size: -; J gene: TRBJ1-5; D gene: TRBD1; V gene: TRBV5-3; CDR3 length: 14
CDR3 DNA: TGTGCCAGCAGCTTAGGGGGGGGCGGGAGTGGAGAGACCCAGTACTTC; CDR3 protein: CASSLGGGGSGETQYF; clone size: -; J gene: TRBJ2-5; D gene: -; V gene: TRBV7-6; CDR3 length: 16
CDR3 DNA: TGTGCCTTCAAAGGGGTCGGGGAGACCCAGTACTTC; CDR3 protein: CAFKGVGETQYF; clone size: -; J gene: TRBJ2-5; D gene: -; V gene: TRBV2; CDR3 length: 12
CDR3 DNA: TGTGCCAGTAGTCTCAAACTAGCGGGAGGGTTATACAATGAGCAGTTCTTC; CDR3 protein: CASSLKLAGGLYNEQFF; clone size: -; J gene: TRBJ2-1; D gene: TRBD2; V gene: TRBV19; CDR3 length: 17
CDR3 DNA: TGCGCCAGCAGAATGACCCCAGGGGCGGACACCGGGGAGCTGTTTTTT; CDR3 protein: CASRMTPGADTGELFF; clone size: -; J gene: TRBJ2-2; D gene: -; V gene: TRBV5-1; CDR3 length: 16
CDR3 DNA: TGTGCCAGCAGTGGGCCCGGCTACGAGCAGTACTTC; CDR3 protein: CASSGPGYEQYF; clone size: -; J gene: TRBJ2-7; D gene: -; V gene: TRBV6-5; CDR3 length: 12